There are many counts of the clone carrying this T cell receptor (beta chain). Its specificity is unknown. The authors reverse transcribed all of the isolated RNA, so sequencing captured expressed TCRB transcripts. Naive, central memory and regulatory T cell samples came to a mean of approximately 3.57 million reads. TCRdb's copy holds only in-frame clones and misses some; the assay was immunoSEQ multiplex PCR. Here the sample spans about 340,000 clones, 9.3% being singletons. A heparinised blood draw that averaged around 100 mL was obtained once from each donor. Stem cell-like memory, regulatory, central memory and naive CD4+ cells were sorted via CD45RO/CCR7/CD25/CD127/CD95/CD27. The data originate from a study of beta chain features in type 1 diabetes. Study observations and caveats: When Type 1 diabetes patients were examined, their TCRB CDR3s proved moderately but significantly shorter in all four CD4+ subsets. Cells that show high TCR expression could be over-represented by cDNA sequencing.

The CDR3 extends over 14 amino acids. CDR1 is SGHNT and CDR2 is YYREEE in the germline V gene (reference sequence). V lost 4 bases, J lost 4 bases, and 0 bases stayed unmatched. This rearrangement joins TRBV5-4 to TRBJ2-3; TRBD2 matches at 13 bases. The clonotype was recovered from a man aged 30 to 45 with type 1 diabetes. Sequences were obtained from central memory CD4+ T cells from blood. The CDR3 region is CASSTSGGADTQYF. The CDR3, as DNA: TGTGCCAGCAGCACTAGCGGGGGGGCAGATACGCAGTATTTT.